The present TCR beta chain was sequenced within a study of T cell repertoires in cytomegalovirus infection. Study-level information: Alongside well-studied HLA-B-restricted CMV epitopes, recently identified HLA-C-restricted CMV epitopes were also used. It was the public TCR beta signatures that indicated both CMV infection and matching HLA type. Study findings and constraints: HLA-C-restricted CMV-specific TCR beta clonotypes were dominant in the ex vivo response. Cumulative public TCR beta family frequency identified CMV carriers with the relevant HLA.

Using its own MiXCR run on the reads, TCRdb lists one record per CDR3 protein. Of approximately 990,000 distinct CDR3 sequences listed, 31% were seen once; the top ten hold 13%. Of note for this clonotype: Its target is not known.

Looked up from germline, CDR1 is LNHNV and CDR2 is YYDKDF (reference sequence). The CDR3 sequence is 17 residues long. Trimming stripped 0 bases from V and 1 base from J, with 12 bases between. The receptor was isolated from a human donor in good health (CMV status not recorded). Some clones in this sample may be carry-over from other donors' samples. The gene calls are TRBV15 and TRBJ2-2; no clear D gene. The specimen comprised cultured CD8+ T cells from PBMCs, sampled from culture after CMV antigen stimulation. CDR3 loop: CATSRDLVALNTGELFF. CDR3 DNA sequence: TGTGCCACCAGCAGAGATCTCGTGGCACTGAACACCGGGGAGCTGTTTTTT.